This TCR beta chain was captured in a study of cytomegalovirus exposure and HLA in healthy donors (dated by TCRdb to 2016 to 2017). At the level of the whole study: An earlier analysis of some 500 of the donors reported more than 250 Gb of sequence data and about 100 million unique TCR beta sequences from about 200 million T cells. About 280 gigabases of sequencing data and 80 million or so unique TCR sequences were included in an early release covering about 700 HLA-typed donors. Among the roughly 410 genotyped donors, around 81% belonged to the genetic ancestry cluster associated with self-reported Caucasian donors. The study was designed to test whether signatures of past pathogen exposure could be identified by cataloging public T cell receptors. The T cell repertoires of around 730 subjects were profiled by immunosequencing and related to cytomegalovirus serostatus. Besides the first cohort of roughly 660 subjects, a separate validation cohort made up of about 120 different subjects was used. To predict cytomegalovirus infection status, the study combined high-throughput TCR immunosequencing, statistical association of individual TCRs with disease status, and machine learning. In a later analysis, previously published TCR beta repertoires from 550 to 750 donors were re-analyzed and high-resolution HLA genotyping was added so that TCR occurrence patterns could be studied. Rather than using new phenotypic data, the later analysis identified candidate immune exposures from TCR beta sequences and from how often those sequences occurred across donors. An earlier analysis of approximately 630 of the donors applied high-throughput TCR beta sequencing to assess whether each TCR beta V gene segment acted as functional or pseudogenic. Donor age, sex, ethnicity and CMV serostatus were compiled alongside the repertoire data. A later genetic analysis used genome-wide SNP genotypes for about 55% of the 666 donors, treating that subset as a discovery cohort. Every repertoire in the discovery cohort had been generated on one and the same sequencing platform. HLA typing included class I and class II loci at four-digit resolution. Typing coverage differed by locus: A, B, C, DRB1 and DQB1 were typed in roughly 620-630 donors, DQA1 in roughly 510, DPA1 in roughly 590, and DPB1 in 400 to 480. Because of strong linkage in the cohort, roughly five DR-DQ haplotypes were treated as single units for association and clustering. Among under 450 genotyped donors of the cohort, an average of roughly 240,000 unique TCR beta nucleotide sequences were sequenced per donor, around 20% of them non-productive.

What the authors observed across the whole study: Cytomegalovirus status was reported to be diagnosed by the classifier with high specificity and sensitivity in both the original and validation cohorts. In a later analysis, TCR association rates were found to vary across HLA loci, with the most associated TCRs seen for DRB1 alleles and the fewest for HLA-C alleles. Strong co-occurrence of HLA alleles, especially DR and DQ, made assigning TCR associations to individual alleles difficult. Some IMGT-functional V segments, including TRBV6-2 and TRBV6-3, could not be told apart with the 87-base-pair reads, so those segments were excluded. The authors suggested that the approach could potentially be generalized to other disease states and immunological phenotypes. The cohort was sequenced for TCR beta chains only, and without alpha or paired-chain data the features that could be detected were limited. A further reported finding was that TCR beta sequences accurately predicted the HLA-A and HLA-B alleles for most subjects in the first cohort. According to a later analysis, most CMV-associated TCR beta chains appeared to be HLA-restricted, and the HLA associations seemed to be driven largely by CMV exposure. Because some donors lacked HLA typing at each locus, the association tests relied only on the typed subset. The study listed approximately 150 TCR beta chains as associated with cytomegalovirus. Correlated functional status among segregating V segments might be attributable to linkage disequilibrium, but an unknown experimental factor could not be ruled out. According to a later analysis, parvovirus B19, influenza, CMV and Epstein-Barr virus appeared linked to several top co-occurrence clusters. The only immune exposure information available for the cohort was CMV serostatus. Most TCR sequences were seen in very few donors, while some public TCRs were found in many individuals. A group of highly shared sequence variants was considered likely to be a technical artifact of the sequencing pipeline. Sequencing depth was assumed to be roughly uniform across donors in the presence/absence analyses, though that assumption may not hold. In an earlier analysis of about 600 of the donors, most TCR beta V segments appeared in productive rearrangements about 87% or about 30% of the time, broadly matching IMGT annotations. In a later analysis, 16,951 TCR beta sequences were associated with specific HLA alleles at a false discovery rate of 0.05. Three of the identified cytomegalovirus-associated TCR beta chains were confirmed in vitro to be specific for cytomegalovirus antigens. V-gene and J-gene trimming of TCR beta chains was associated with a missense DCLRE1C variant in a later genetic analysis, and the association was replicated in an independent cohort. The earlier analysis of a few hundred of the donors excluded some 15 rarely observed V segments, including chromosome 9 orphons, because counts were too low. In a later analysis, HLA-associated TCR beta chains showed more clonal expansion and lower generation probabilities than non-associated chains that were equally common. According to a later genetic analysis, donors in an Asian-associated ancestry cluster had fewer N-insertions in productive TCRs than the roughly 670-donor mean.

Comments on this clone: Its antigen is still unknown. At one boundary the junction diverges from the germline segment, which might be a read error.

The cohort was made up of about 610 healthy bone marrow donors. Cohort members were all nominally healthy when sampled, although unrecorded immune exposures were likely present. The donor was CMV seropositive and belonged to the group of over 250 seropositive cohort members. A peripheral blood sample was collected from each donor, and TCR beta sequencing was performed on peripheral blood mononuclear cells. The Qiagen DNeasy Blood Extraction Kit was used to extract genomic DNA from the blood cell samples. The CDR3 covers 19 residues, taking in both the cysteine and the phenylalanine. The CDR3 DNA has 57 bases and is translated from base 1. Based on the germline V gene (reference sequence), the CDR1 and CDR2 sequences are SEHNR and FQNEAQ. The library relied on the immunoSEQ multiplex PCR assay. For the multiplex PCR, a mixture combining 60 forward primers for TCR Vbeta segments and 13 reverse primers for TCR Jbeta segments was used. The CDR3 region of rearranged TCR beta genes was amplified from genomic DNA with a multiplex PCR assay. On the Illumina HiSeq System, the amplified TCR beta libraries were sequenced as 87-base-pair reads. The paper's data handling went like this. In a later analysis, tens of millions of unique TCR beta chains were counted across the approximately 640 repertoires, and around 10 million of these chains were shared by at least two donors. To remove PCR and sequencing errors, raw reads were error-corrected and collapsed into unique sequences using a nearest-neighbor algorithm that merged closely related sequences. To assign V, D and J gene segments, CDR3 sequences were aligned to IMGT reference sequences. Each retained sequence needed at least a six-nucleotide match to both a V gene segment and a J gene segment. Rearrangements were called productive when the CDR3 lacked stop codons and stayed in frame with V and J; all others were non-productive. CDR3 was defined according to IMGT convention as the region running from the second conserved V-encoded cysteine to the conserved J-encoded phenylalanine. In an earlier analysis of some 550 of the donors, sequences lacking an unambiguous match to a single V gene segment were excluded. In an earlier analysis of 450 to 700 of the donors, V segments were called functional above 56.7% productive rearrangements and were called segregating when the between-donor standard deviation exceeded 5%. A statistical classification framework was built to diagnose cytomegalovirus status from the catalog of TCR beta chain sequences. In a later analysis, TCR nucleotide sequences were compared against IMGT/GENE-DB human TR gene sequences so that V and J genes could be assigned. The TCRdist pipeline was used in a later analysis to assign CDR3 sequences and most-parsimonious VDJ recombination scenarios. In a later analysis, each TCR beta chain was defined by its CDR3 amino acid sequence together with its V-gene family, and reads lacking a unique V-gene family were excluded. A later analysis removed over 500 highly shared, low-generation-probability nucleotide sequences to deal with suspected cross-contamination and a sequencing artifact. In a later analysis, a clonal expansion index for each public chain was calculated from normalized within-repertoire ranks of inferred template counts. In a later analysis, generation probabilities were computed using a VDJ recombination model fitted to out-of-frame rearrangements, and the results were checked against IGoR. In a later analysis, TCR-TCR, TCR-HLA and TCR-CMV co-occurrence was scored with hypergeometric tests, and a repertoire-size bias correction was applied to TCR pairs. A later analysis estimated false discovery rates by permuting HLA or CMV assignments 20 times. A later analysis grouped co-occurring TCRs with DBSCAN, adding TCRdist sequence similarity when clustering within HLA-allele-positive subsets. Repertoires with fewer than 30,000 or more than 120,000 public chains, plus five repertoires with anomalous nucleotide sharing, were excluded from co-occurrence clustering. As stored in TCRdb, this immuneACCESS dataset retains in-frame rearrangements with V and J assigned. A fraction of the clones does not appear; measured against another copy, unresolved V genes explain less than half of the discrepancy, and the remainder lacks a known reason. That table is the source of V, J and clone size, and D and trimming were worked out from the DNA. Here the sample has roughly 100,000 clones; around 70% occur a single time. Over 13% of the sample is taken by the ten largest.

The V and J genes are TRBV7-9 and TRBJ2-2, and 13 junction bases match TRBD2. Sequencing was carried out using PBMCs. The source is a woman between 45 and 65 years old in good health and CMV-seropositive. The DNA reads TGTGCCAGCAACTTACCCACGGGACTAGCGGGAACCAACACCGGGGAGCTGTTTTTT. Translated, it reads CASNLPTGLAGTNTGELFF.